This entry features one T cell receptor (beta chain) sequence. Antigen specificity is unknown. The CDR3 has 14 amino acids. This entry belongs to a study of PD-1 blockade in classical Hodgkin lymphoma. General study points: CD4+ TCR diversity, unlike CD8+, rose significantly by C4D1.

Only in-frame clones appear in the TCRdb table, and some are missing; sequencing was by immunoSEQ multiplex PCR. The data show 9,500 to 14,000 clones, 70% to 90% seen once. Every patient experienced relapse after autologous stem cell transplantation, and brentuximab vedotin exposure varied. The material was peripheral blood mononuclear cells (PBMCs), obtained at baseline. The clonotype was recovered from a human donor with classical Hodgkin lymphoma. This sequence joins TRBV1 and TRBJ2-7; the table's D gene call, TRBD2, was not cross checked with the DNA. TRBV1 is given as a pseudogene. The CDR3 loop reads CTSVTGATSYEQYF. For the CDR3, the DNA is TGCACCAGTGTTACGGGAGCTACCTCCTACGAGCAGTACTTC.